This T cell receptor beta chain derives from a study of Ad26.COV2.S vaccination and SARS-CoV-2 variants. In the study overall: Intramuscular Ad26.COV2.S doses were given once or twice, 56 days apart.

As to this clone: No antigen is known for it.

The treatment was: roughly 18 received Ad26.COV2.S at low or high dose, single or two shots; five or six received placebo; per-sample allocation not given. Samples were taken on day 63 after the first vaccine or placebo injection. Donation was by an adult aged 18-55 years who was in Boston. Broader study findings: Greater spike-specific TCR breadth was seen in vaccine recipients than in placebo recipients.

The junction had 4 bases not matched to a gene; V was cut back by 3 bases and J by 3 bases. The CDR3 is 13 residues long. Germline CDR1 is GTSNPN and CDR2 is SVGIG (reference sequence). Here immunoSEQ multiplex PCR was the method, and the copy in TCRdb shows in-frame clones only, minus some. This repertoire shows approximately 410,000 clones, approximately 92% found once; its top ten account for about 1.7%. The chain employs TRBV30 and TRBJ2-7; TRBD2 agrees at 8 bases. The clonotype originates from a person between 18 and 59 years old who received the Ad26.COV2.S COVID-19 vaccine or a placebo. Sequenced material: peripheral blood, taken in a trial of Ad26.COV2.S vaccine versus placebo. The CDR3 DNA follows: TGTGCCTGGAGATCGGGGACTAGCTACGAGCAGTACTTC. This codes for CAWRSGTSYEQYF.